The 2 T cell receptor beta chains below come from one sample, sequenced in a study of T cells in Graves' hyperthyroidism and ophthalmopathy. Amplified TCR beta CDR3 regions came from RNA transcripts. An initial round of RT-PCR targeting the TCR CDR3 relied on the HTBI primer set. TCRdb itself ran the multiplex PCR reads through MiXCR, one entry per CDR3 protein. Here the sample spans around 540,000 distinct CDR3 sequences, roughly 46% being singletons. The material sequenced was peripheral blood or thyroid tissue (not recorded which). The receptors were gathered from a woman aged 18-29 years with Graves' hyperthyroidism.

The chain is built from TRBV7-1 and TRBJ1-2, with 7 positions matching TRBD1. TRBV7-1 is an ORF; its function is uncertain. This CDR3 is 15 amino acids long. J was trimmed by 8 bases and V by 3 bases; bases with no gene match: 12. The CDR3 nucleotides read TGTGCCAGCAGCTCGGCCTCGACAGGGAGAGGCGGCTACACCTTC. It specifies CASSSASTGRGGYTF.

CDR3 region: CASSSMTGPENTEAFF. The CDR3 bases are TGTGCCAGCAGCTCCATGACAGGGCCTGAGAACACTGAAGCTTTCTTT. The chain has TRBV7-8 and TRBJ1-1, with 7 bases aligning to TRBD1. The CDR3 length is 16 residues. With V trimmed by 4 bases and J by 1 base, 9 bases remained unmatched. Per germline, CDR1 SGHVS and CDR2 FQNEAQ.